Listed here are 3 T cell receptor beta chains from one sample, sequenced in a study of human T cells and chemical hapten exposure. TCRdb ran MiXCR on the RACE reads and lists one entry per CDR3 protein. The repertoire holds about 70,000 distinct CDR3 sequences, with approximately 11% as singletons. Time point of the sample: pre-sensitization, week 0. Treatment of the sample: therapeutic diphenylcyclopropenone sensitization with weekly scalp DPC. The specimen was whole blood, collected in connection with sensitization to the hapten diphenylcyclopropenone (DPC). The source is a woman aged 45-59 years with alopecia areata. Some clones in this sample may be carry-over from other donors' samples.

This clonotype was counted only a few times. The J gene is TRBJ2-5, the V gene TRBV2; 9 bases map to TRBD2. The CDR3 loop spans 16 amino acids. The germline V gene encodes CDR1 SNHLY and CDR2 FYNNEI. Trimming took 9 bases from V and 1 from J; bases not matched to a gene: 12. This chain's CDR3 is CASVSRSGSIQETQYF. The CDR3 DNA reads as TGTGCCAGTGTAAGCCGTAGCGGGAGTATCCAAGAGACCCAGTACTTC.

This clonotype has a handful of counts. This sequence joins TRBV20-1 and TRBJ1-5, with 7 bases fitting TRBD1. The V and J ends lost 5 bases and 7 bases, in that order; junction bases with no gene match: 14. This CDR3 contains 15 residues. Germline V lookup: CDR1 DFQATT, CDR2 SNEGSKA (reference sequence). CDR3 in amino acids: CSARARGQGRQPQHF. CDR3 sequence (DNA): TGCAGTGCTCGGGCTAGGGGGCAGGGCAGGCAGCCCCAGCATTTT.

The rearrangement joins TRBV10-3 to TRBJ2-7; tentatively, D is TRBD1 (5 bases). The ends were cut back, 6 bases at V and 2 bases at J, with 11 bases in the middle. This CDR3 has 13 amino acids. The V gene's germline CDR1 is ENHRY and CDR2 SYGVKD. CDR3 in amino acids: CAIRETETYEQYF. Here the CDR3 DNA reads TGTGCCATCAGAGAGACAGAAACCTACGAGCAGTACTTC.